Following are 14 T cell receptor beta chains from one sample sequenced in a study of blood T cell repertoires in COVID-19. Sequenced by immunoSEQ multiplex PCR; TCRdb stores in-frame clones only, minus some. The table lists around 250,000 clones, 89% of them singletons. The sample taken for sequencing was peripheral blood. These receptors were obtained from a middle-aged woman who had recovered from COVID-19.

This clone was counted between two and nine times. The V call is TRBV4-1, the J call TRBJ1-1; D is unresolved. The CDR3 length is 14 residues. V shed 3 bases and J shed 0 bases, with 8 bases lying between them. CDR1 is MGHRA, CDR2 YSYEKL, per germline. The CDR3 loop is CASSQRQLNTEAFF. DNA of the CDR3: TGCGCCAGCAGCCAGAGACAACTGAACACTGAAGCTTTCTTT.

The chain carries TRBV7-6 and TRBJ2-2, with a tentative D call TRBD1 (6 bases). The V end lost 8 bases, the J end lost 6 bases, and 22 bases lay between the germline ends. This CDR3 has 16 amino acids. CDR1 is SGHVS, CDR2 FNYEAQ, per germline. Written as DNA, the CDR3 is TGTGCCAGCGATTCACAGGGCGGATTCTACCCCGGGGAGCTGTTTTTT. Translation: CASDSQGGFYPGELFF.

The chain recombines TRBV9 with TRBJ1-1, with a tentative D call TRBD1 (6 bases). There are 14 residues in the CDR3. Trimming cost V 4 bases and J 2 bases, with 12 bases left between them. Germline values: CDR1 SGDLS, CDR2 YYNGEE. This CDR3 is CASSPIGGNTEAFF. In DNA form, the CDR3 reads TGTGCCAGCAGCCCAATTGGGGGCAACACTGAAGCTTTCTTT.

The rearrangement uses TRBV2 and TRBJ2-1; 15 nucleotides line up with TRBD2. Germline V gives CDR1 SNHLY, CDR2 FYNNEI. This CDR3 has 19 amino acids. Trimming at V came to 8 bases and at J to 1 base, leaving 12 bases not matched to a gene. The CDR3 spells CASAQGLAGGSKSYNEQFF. As DNA, the CDR3 is TGTGCCAGCGCCCAGGGACTAGCGGGAGGATCAAAATCCTACAATGAGCAGTTCTTC. Based on the CDR3 plus reference TRBV2 and TRBJ2-1, the full variable domain is EPEVTQTPSHQVTQMGQEVILRCVPISNHLYFYWYRQILGQKVEFLVSFYNNEISEKSEIFDDQFSVERPDGSNFTLKIRSTKLEDSAMYFCASAQGLAGGSKSYNEQFFGPGTRLTVL.

The rearrangement joins TRBV19 to TRBJ1-1; D uncertain. V lost 3 bases and J lost 8, with 13 bases in between. Germline V gives CDR1 LNHDA, CDR2 SQIVND (reference sequence). The CDR3 has 13 amino acids. The CDR3 nucleotides read TGTGCCAGTAGTATGGGCCAGACCTTGGAAGCTTTCTTT. Its protein is CASSMGQTLEAFF.

The V gene is TRBV9, the J gene TRBJ1-1; D is ambiguous. The germline V gene has CDR1 SGDLS and CDR2 YYNGEE. The CDR3 is 13 residues long. Trimming took off 5 bases at V and 5 bases at J, with 13 bases between the two ends. CDR3 in amino acids: CASRGIGRTEAFF. The CDR3 region has the DNA TGTGCCAGCAGGGGGATCGGGAGGACTGAAGCTTTCTTT. Full variable domain (outside the CDR3, taken from reference TRBV9 and TRBJ1-1): DSGVTQTPKHLITATGQRVTLRCSPRSGDLSVYWYQQSLDQGLQFLIQYYNGEERAKGNILERFSAQQFPDLHSELNLSSLELGDSALYFCASRGIGRTEAFFGQGTRLTVV.

J is TRBJ2-3 and V is TRBV18; 7 nucleotides align to TRBD2. CDR1 and CDR2 from the germline V gene are KGHSH and LQKENI. The CDR3 has 15 amino acids. V lost 4 bases and J lost 8; bases outside the gene matches: 12. The CDR3 region is CASSRASGVVGTQYF. CDR3 bases: TGTGCCAGCTCACGGGCTAGCGGAGTGGTAGGTACGCAGTATTTT.

The chain joins TRBV5-1 to TRBJ1-1; D not certain. V dropped 0 bases and J dropped 7 bases, with 4 bases sitting between them. CDR1 is SGHRS, CDR2 YFSETQ, per germline. The CDR3 contains 11 residues. This CDR3 reads CASSLDNEAFF. The CDR3 DNA follows: TGCGCCAGCAGCTTGGACAATGAAGCTTTCTTT.

The rearrangement joins TRBV15 to TRBJ2-1; 9 nucleotides line up with TRBD1. CDR1 is LNHNV, CDR2 YYDKDF, per germline (reference sequence). The CDR3 totals 16 residues. V was clipped by 2 bases and J by 4 bases; unmatched bases: 6. In DNA, the CDR3 is TGTGCCACCAGCAGAAGACCGGGACAGGGTTACAATGAGCAGTTCTTC. Protein sequence: CATSRRPGQGYNEQFF.

V gene TRBV6-6 combines with J gene TRBJ2-7; TRBD1 agrees at 10 bases. The CDR3 is 16 amino acids. CDR1 is MNHNY, CDR2 SVGAGI, per germline (reference sequence). With 5 bases clipped from V and 5 bases from J, the junction kept 12 bases outside the gene matches. The chain's CDR3 is CASSPRDRGFSHEQYF. The CDR3 nucleotides read TGTGCCAGCAGTCCCCGGGACAGGGGATTTTCGCACGAGCAGTACTTC.

This chain joins TRBV9 and TRBJ2-3; TRBD2 might be the D (6 bases). Trimming took 4 bases from V and 2 from J, leaving 17 bases between them. This CDR3 is built from 16 residues. Looked up from germline, CDR1 is SGDLS and CDR2 is YYNGEE. CDR3: CASSLGGAGLTDTQYF. In DNA, the CDR3 is TGTGCCAGCAGCCTTGGGGGAGCGGGCCTCACAGATACGCAGTATTTT.

The chain uses TRBV3-1 (or the pseudogene TRBV3-2) and TRBJ2-3; the match to TRBD2 covers 8 bases. This CDR3 is 15 amino acids long. V trimming: 1 base; J trimming: 10 bases; junction bases outside the gene matches: 10. The germline V gene has CDR1 LGHDT and CDR2 YNNKEL (reference sequence). The CDR3 protein is CASSQASVSGTAQYF. Written as DNA, the CDR3 is TGTGCCAGCAGCCAAGCGTCAGTTAGCGGGACTGCGCAGTATTTT.

This clone occurred a few times. The V call is TRBV7-2, the J call TRBJ2-2; 10 nucleotides agree with TRBD1. CDR3 length: 16 residues. Germline loops: CDR1 SGHTA, CDR2 FQGNSA. Germline trimming cut 1 base from V and 6 bases from J; bases unmatched to any gene: 5. The CDR3 spells CASSLVFGQGAGELFF. CDR3 DNA: TGTGCCAGCAGCTTAGTTTTCGGACAGGGGGCCGGGGAGCTGTTTTTT. The full variable domain, its missing parts supplied by reference TRBV7-2 and TRBJ2-2, is GAGVSQSPSNKVTEKGKDVELRCDPISGHTALYWYRQSLGQGLEFLIYFQGNSAPDKSGLPSDRFSAERTGGSVSTLTIQRTQQEDSAVYLCASSLVFGQGAGELFFGEGSRLTVL.

This chain uses TRBV5-4 with TRBJ2-6; D may be TRBD2 (5 bases). CDR3 length: 16 residues. V lost 3 bases and J lost 2, with 12 bases in between. Looked up from germline, CDR1 is SGHNT and CDR2 is YYREEE (reference sequence). CDR3 sequence (DNA): TGTGCCAGCAGCTACGGGATTCCCCCTGGGGCCAACGTCCTGACTTTC. This encodes CASSYGIPPGANVLTF.